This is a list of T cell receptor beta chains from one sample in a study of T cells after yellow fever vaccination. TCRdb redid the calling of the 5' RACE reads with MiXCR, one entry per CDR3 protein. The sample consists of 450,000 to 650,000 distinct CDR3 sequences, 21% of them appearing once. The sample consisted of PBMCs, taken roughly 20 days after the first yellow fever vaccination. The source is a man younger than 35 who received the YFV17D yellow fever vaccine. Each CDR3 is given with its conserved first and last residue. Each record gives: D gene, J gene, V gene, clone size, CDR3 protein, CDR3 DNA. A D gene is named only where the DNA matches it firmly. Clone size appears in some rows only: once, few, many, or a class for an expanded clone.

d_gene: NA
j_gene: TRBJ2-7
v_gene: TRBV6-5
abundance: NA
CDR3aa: CASSYAGSSYEQYF
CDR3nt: TGTGCCAGCAGTTACGCGGGGAGCTCCTACGAGCAGTACTTC

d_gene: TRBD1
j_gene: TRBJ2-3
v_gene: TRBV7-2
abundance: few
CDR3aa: CASHAPGTGVDTQYF
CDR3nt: TGTGCCAGCCACGCCCCCGGGACAGGGGTTGATACGCAGTATTTT

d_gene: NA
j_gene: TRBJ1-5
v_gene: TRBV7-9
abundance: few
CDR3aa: CASSLAATANQPQHF
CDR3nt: TGTGCCAGCAGCTTAGCGGCGACAGCCAATCAGCCCCAGCATTTT

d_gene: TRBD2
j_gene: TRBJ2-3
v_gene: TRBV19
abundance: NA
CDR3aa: CASSVTLLAGYGTDTQYF
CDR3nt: TGTGCCAGTAGTGTCACCCTCCTAGCGGGCTACGGCACAGATACGCAGTATTTT

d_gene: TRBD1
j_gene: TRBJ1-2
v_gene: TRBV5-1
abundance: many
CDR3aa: CASSLGFGTAYGYTF
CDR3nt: TGCGCCAGCAGCTTGGGTTTTGGGACAGCTTATGGCTACACCTTC

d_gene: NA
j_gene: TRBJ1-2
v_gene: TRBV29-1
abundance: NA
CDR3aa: CSVVFRGDYGYTF
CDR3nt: TGCAGCGTTGTATTCCGAGGGGACTATGGCTACACCTTC

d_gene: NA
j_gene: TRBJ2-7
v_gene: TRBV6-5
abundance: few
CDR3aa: CASSFLNRASYEQYF
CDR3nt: TGTGCCAGCAGTTTCTTAAACAGGGCCTCCTACGAGCAGTACTTC

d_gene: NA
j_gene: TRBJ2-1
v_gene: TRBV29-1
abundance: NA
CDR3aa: CSVEDSGVSYNEQFF
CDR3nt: TGCAGCGTTGAAGACTCCGGGGTATCCTACAATGAGCAGTTCTTC

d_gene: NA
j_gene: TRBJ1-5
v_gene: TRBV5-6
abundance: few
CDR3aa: CASSFSGRNNQPQHF
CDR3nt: TGTGCCAGCAGCTTTTCTGGGCGGAACAATCAGCCCCAGCATTTT

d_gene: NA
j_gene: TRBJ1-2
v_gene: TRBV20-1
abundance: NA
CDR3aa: CSASVGSYGYTF
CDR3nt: TGCAGTGCTAGCGTCGGTAGCTATGGCTACACCTTC

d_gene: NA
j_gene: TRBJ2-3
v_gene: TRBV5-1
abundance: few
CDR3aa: CASSLDGLKDTQYF
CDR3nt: TGCGCCAGCAGCTTGGACGGTCTGAAAGATACGCAGTATTTT

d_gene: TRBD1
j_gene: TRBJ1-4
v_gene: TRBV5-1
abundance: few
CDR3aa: CASSLGQGSTLGEKLFF
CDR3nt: TGCGCCAGCAGCTTGGGACAGGGCTCGACCCTGGGAGAAAAACTGTTTTTT

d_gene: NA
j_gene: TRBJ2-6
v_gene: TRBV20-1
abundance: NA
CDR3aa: CSASSGHSSSGANVLTF
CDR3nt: TGCAGTGCTAGTTCGGGACATTCGTCCTCTGGGGCCAACGTCCTGACTTTC

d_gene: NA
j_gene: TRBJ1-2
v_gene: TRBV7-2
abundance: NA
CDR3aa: CASSLGNMNYGYTF
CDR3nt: TGTGCCAGCAGCTTAGGTAACATGAACTATGGCTACACCTTC

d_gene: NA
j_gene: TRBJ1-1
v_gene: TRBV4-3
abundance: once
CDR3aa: CASSQDLGLGEAFF
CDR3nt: TGCGCCAGCAGCCAAGATCTGGGGCTAGGTGAAGCTTTCTTT

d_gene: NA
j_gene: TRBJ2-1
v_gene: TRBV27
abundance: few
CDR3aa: CASSLTVRSYNEQFF
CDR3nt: TGTGCCAGCAGTTTAACGGTTCGCTCCTACAATGAGCAGTTCTTC

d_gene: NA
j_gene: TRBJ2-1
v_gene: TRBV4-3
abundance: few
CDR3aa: CASSQEDVRISGNEQFF
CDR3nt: TGCGCCAGCAGCCAAGAAGATGTACGTATCTCGGGCAATGAGCAGTTCTTC

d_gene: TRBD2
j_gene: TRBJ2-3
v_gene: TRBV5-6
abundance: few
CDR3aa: CASRPGLAATDTQYF
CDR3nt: TGTGCCAGCAGACCCGGACTAGCGGCCACAGATACGCAGTATTTT

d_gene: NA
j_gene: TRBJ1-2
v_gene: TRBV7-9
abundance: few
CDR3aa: CASSLIGNNYGYTF
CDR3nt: TGTGCCAGCAGCTTAATCGGGAATAACTATGGCTACACCTTC